Reported below is one TCR beta chain. Its antigen remains unknown. TCRdb re-analysed the reads in MiXCR, keeping a single row per CDR3 protein. Altogether about 68,000 distinct CDR3 sequences are present, approximately 64% being singletons, with the ten largest covering 7.6%. This sample is part of a study of type 1 regulatory T cells. Study details: An in vitro protocol generated T-allo10, a Tr1-enriched, alloantigen-specific CD4 T cell product.

The V gene's germline CDR1 is SGHRS and CDR2 YFSETQ. Trimming at V came to 9 bases and at J to 5 bases, leaving 8 bases not matched to a gene. There are 13 residues in the CDR3. The graft donor-derived T-allo10 cells reportedly recognize host alloantigens, are anergic, and suppress alloantigen-specifically. The V and J genes are TRBV5-1 and TRBJ2-5, with TRBD2 matching over 9 bases. This sequence was found in a human donor in good health. The material sequenced was cultured T cells, either the whole culture or a sorted T cell fraction (not recorded which). As for subset: Tr1-enriched cell product generated in vitro against host alloantigens. The CDR3 DNA reads TGCGCCATCATCTTAGCGGGAGAGGAGACCCAGTACTTC. This sequence encodes CAIILAGEETQYF.